The rows below give T cell receptor beta chains drawn from one sample of a study of beta chain features in type 1 diabetes. Assay: immunoSEQ multiplex PCR; the TCRdb copy retains only in-frame clones and omits some. Here the sample spans 300,000 to 350,000 clones, 6.5% to 10% being singletons. The specimen sequenced was central memory CD4+ T cells from blood. These receptors were obtained from a woman between 18 and 30 years old in good health. Both conserved end residues are part of each CDR3. D genes are given only for firm matches. Rows give clone size only sometimes, using once, few, many, or a class for an expanded clone.

v_call: TRBV29-1
d_call: -
clone_size: many
j_call: TRBJ2-5
cdr3_nt: TGCAGCGTTGAGCGTCAGGGGCGGGAGACCCAGTACTTC
cdr3_aa: CSVERQGRETQYF

v_call: TRBV7-3
d_call: TRBD1
clone_size: -
j_call: TRBJ2-1
cdr3_nt: TGTGCCAGCAGCTTAATGGGCGGACAGGTCAATGAGCAGTTCTTC
cdr3_aa: CASSLMGGQVNEQFF

v_call: TRBV27
d_call: -
clone_size: few
j_call: TRBJ2-7
cdr3_nt: TGTGCCAGCAAAGACCTGGCAGCCCCCGTCCACGAGCAGTACTTC
cdr3_aa: CASKDLAAPVHEQYF

v_call: TRBV7-2
d_call: -
clone_size: few
j_call: TRBJ2-3
cdr3_nt: TGTGCCAGCAGCTTAGAGCCCGGGAATACGCAGTATTTT
cdr3_aa: CASSLEPGNTQYF

v_call: TRBV4-1
d_call: -
clone_size: few
j_call: TRBJ2-5
cdr3_nt: TGCGCCAGCAGCCAAGAGGCCCGACGTGGGGTCGGGGGTCGTGAGACCCAGTACTTC
cdr3_aa: CASSQEARRGVGGRETQYF

v_call: TRBV7-9
d_call: TRBD1
clone_size: -
j_call: TRBJ2-5
cdr3_nt: TGTGCCAGCAGCTTTGGGACAGGGGGCGCAGAGACCCAGTACTTC
cdr3_aa: CASSFGTGGAETQYF

v_call: TRBV6-6
d_call: TRBD2
clone_size: few
j_call: TRBJ2-1
cdr3_nt: TGTGCCAGCAGCCGAACTAGCGGGGCATACAATGAGCAGTTCTTC
cdr3_aa: CASSRTSGAYNEQFF

v_call: TRBV7-9
d_call: -
clone_size: many
j_call: TRBJ2-3
cdr3_nt: TGTGCCAGCAGCTTAGCGGGAGGTCTAGATACGCAGTATTTT
cdr3_aa: CASSLAGGLDTQYF

v_call: TRBV10-3
d_call: -
clone_size: few
j_call: TRBJ2-3
cdr3_nt: TGTGCCATCAAGCCGGGACTTGACACAGATACGCAGTATTTT
cdr3_aa: CAIKPGLDTDTQYF

v_call: TRBV13
d_call: -
clone_size: -
j_call: TRBJ2-7
cdr3_nt: TGTGCCAGCAGCTTAGGCCCAGCGGACGAGCAGTACTTC
cdr3_aa: CASSLGPADEQYF

v_call: TRBV5-1
d_call: -
clone_size: -
j_call: TRBJ1-2
cdr3_nt: TGCGCCAGCAGCTTGGTGGCCGGGGCTAACTATGGCTACACCTTC
cdr3_aa: CASSLVAGANYGYTF

v_call: TRBV6-5
d_call: -
clone_size: -
j_call: TRBJ2-6
cdr3_nt: TGTGCCAGCAGTTACCAATACTCTGGGGCCAACGTCCTGACTTTC
cdr3_aa: CASSYQYSGANVLTF

v_call: TRBV7-2
d_call: -
clone_size: -
j_call: TRBJ1-1
cdr3_nt: TGTGCCAGCAGCTTGAGAGGGGAAGCTTTCTTT
cdr3_aa: CASSLRGEAFF

v_call: TRBV7-8
d_call: TRBD2
clone_size: few
j_call: TRBJ2-6
cdr3_nt: TGTGCCAGCAATCAGGCGGGAGTGGTTGGGGCCAACGTCCTGACTTTC
cdr3_aa: CASNQAGVVGANVLTF

v_call: TRBV28
d_call: -
clone_size: -
j_call: TRBJ1-5
cdr3_nt: TGTGCCAGCAGTTGGGGTTTTCAGCCCCAGCATTTT
cdr3_aa: CASSWGFQPQHF

v_call: TRBV2
d_call: -
clone_size: few
j_call: TRBJ2-3
cdr3_nt: TGTGCCAGCAGAGACAACGCCGATACGCAGTATTTT
cdr3_aa: CASRDNADTQYF

v_call: TRBV5-8
d_call: -
clone_size: many
j_call: TRBJ1-2
cdr3_nt: TGTGCCAGCAGCTCTCCAAGGACCCATCCCTATGGCTACACCTTC
cdr3_aa: CASSSPRTHPYGYTF

v_call: TRBV11-2
d_call: -
clone_size: few
j_call: TRBJ2-1
cdr3_nt: TGTGCCAGCAGCCCATTAGATGAGCAGTTCTTC
cdr3_aa: CASSPLDEQFF

v_call: TRBV7-3
d_call: TRBD1
clone_size: -
j_call: TRBJ2-2
cdr3_nt: TGTGCCAGCAGCCTCCTTGACAGGGGTTCTTCCGGGGAGCTGTTTTTT
cdr3_aa: CASSLLDRGSSGELFF

v_call: TRBV6-6
d_call: -
clone_size: many
j_call: TRBJ1-2
cdr3_nt: TGTGCCAGCAGTTTCGGACAGAACTACGGGTATGGCTACACCTTC
cdr3_aa: CASSFGQNYGYGYTF

v_call: TRBV28
d_call: TRBD2
clone_size: -
j_call: TRBJ2-6
cdr3_nt: TGTGCCAGCAGTTTGTCGGGGGGGCCTGGGGCCAACGTCCTGACTTTC
cdr3_aa: CASSLSGGPGANVLTF

v_call: TRBV7-2
d_call: -
clone_size: -
j_call: TRBJ2-7
cdr3_nt: TGTGCCAGCAGTCCTCACCCTCCTTTGGAGCAGTACTTC
cdr3_aa: CASSPHPPLEQYF

v_call: TRBV19
d_call: -
clone_size: few
j_call: TRBJ2-3
cdr3_nt: TGTGCCAGTAGTATTACGACCCTCACAGATACGCAGTATTTT
cdr3_aa: CASSITTLTDTQYF

v_call: TRBV18
d_call: TRBD1
clone_size: -
j_call: TRBJ1-1
cdr3_nt: TGTGCCAGCTCACCCGGGACAGGGGGAGGGAACACTGAAGCTTTCTTT
cdr3_aa: CASSPGTGGGNTEAFF

v_call: TRBV7-9
d_call: TRBD1
clone_size: few
j_call: TRBJ2-4
cdr3_nt: TGTGCCAGCAGCGCGGGACAGGGGGACAAAAACATTCAGTACTTC
cdr3_aa: CASSAGQGDKNIQYF

v_call: TRBV4-2
d_call: -
clone_size: few
j_call: TRBJ1-1
cdr3_nt: TGTGCCAGCAGCCTCTCAGCGTTGAACACTGAAGCTTTCTTT
cdr3_aa: CASSLSALNTEAFF

v_call: TRBV5-1
d_call: TRBD2
clone_size: -
j_call: TRBJ2-7
cdr3_nt: TGCGCCAGCAGCTTGGGACTAGCGGGAGGGGACTACGAGCAGTACTTC
cdr3_aa: CASSLGLAGGDYEQYF

v_call: TRBV27
d_call: -
clone_size: -
j_call: TRBJ2-6
cdr3_nt: TGTGCCAGCAGTTTAAAGGGGTCGGGGGCCAACGTCCTGACTTTC
cdr3_aa: CASSLKGSGANVLTF

v_call: TRBV7-6
d_call: -
clone_size: -
j_call: TRBJ2-3
cdr3_nt: TGTGCCAGCAGCTTAAATGCTGGACCCCAGGCAGATACGCAGTATTTT
cdr3_aa: CASSLNAGPQADTQYF

v_call: TRBV15
d_call: TRBD2
clone_size: -
j_call: TRBJ2-5
cdr3_nt: TGTGCCACCCAGGCCACTAGCGGTTTACAGTTAGAGACCCAGTACTTC
cdr3_aa: CATQATSGLQLETQYF

v_call: TRBV6-5
d_call: -
clone_size: -
j_call: TRBJ2-1
cdr3_nt: TGTGCCAGCAGTTACTCCCCTCGCTCCTACAATGAGCAGTTCTTC
cdr3_aa: CASSYSPRSYNEQFF

v_call: TRBV7-6
d_call: TRBD2
clone_size: -
j_call: TRBJ2-3
cdr3_nt: TGTGCCAGCAGCTTATCCCCTAGCGGAGGAAGCACAGATACGCAGTATTTT
cdr3_aa: CASSLSPSGGSTDTQYF

v_call: TRBV2
d_call: -
clone_size: -
j_call: TRBJ1-1
cdr3_nt: TGTGCCAGCAGTGAAGGGCTGAGGGGCGGTTCTCCTGAAGCTTTCTTT
cdr3_aa: CASSEGLRGGSPEAFF

v_call: TRBV5-1
d_call: TRBD2
clone_size: few
j_call: TRBJ2-1
cdr3_nt: TGCGCCAGCAGCTCGACCGGGACTAGCGGATACAATGAGCAGTTCTTC
cdr3_aa: CASSSTGTSGYNEQFF

v_call: TRBV7-2
d_call: -
clone_size: -
j_call: TRBJ1-1
cdr3_nt: TGTGCCAGCAGCTTAGTCTGGGGGCAGGTTGGTCATACTGAAGCTTTCTTT
cdr3_aa: CASSLVWGQVGHTEAFF

v_call: TRBV2
d_call: TRBD1
clone_size: -
j_call: TRBJ1-5
cdr3_nt: TGTGCCAGCAGGGACAGGGCATCGAATCAGCCCCAGCATTTT
cdr3_aa: CASRDRASNQPQHF

v_call: TRBV7-2
d_call: TRBD2
clone_size: few
j_call: TRBJ2-1
cdr3_nt: TGTGCCAGCAGCTTGACTAGCGGGAGTATCTATGAGCAGTTCTTC
cdr3_aa: CASSLTSGSIYEQFF

v_call: TRBV5-6
d_call: TRBD2
clone_size: few
j_call: TRBJ2-2
cdr3_nt: TGTGCCAGCAGCTCCCTCGGGGGGGCCGGGGAGCTGTTTTTT
cdr3_aa: CASSSLGGAGELFF

v_call: TRBV4-1
d_call: TRBD1
clone_size: few
j_call: TRBJ2-3
cdr3_nt: TGCGCCAGCAGCCAAGACCGTAGGACAGGGGCGTCGAGGAGGGAAGATACGCAGTATTTT
cdr3_aa: CASSQDRRTGASRREDTQYF

v_call: TRBV18
d_call: TRBD2
clone_size: -
j_call: TRBJ2-5
cdr3_nt: TGTGCCAGCTCGCCGGTGGTAGCGGGAGTCGGGGAGACCCAGTACTTC
cdr3_aa: CASSPVVAGVGETQYF

v_call: TRBV5-1
d_call: -
clone_size: few
j_call: TRBJ1-1
cdr3_nt: TGCGCCAGCAGCCCTCCCGCTACCACTGAAGCTTTCTTT
cdr3_aa: CASSPPATTEAFF

v_call: TRBV23-1
d_call: -
clone_size: many
j_call: TRBJ2-5
cdr3_nt: TGCGCCAGCACCGACCACAGGGAAAGGACCCAGTACTTC
cdr3_aa: CASTDHRERTQYF

v_call: TRBV14
d_call: -
clone_size: many
j_call: TRBJ1-2
cdr3_nt: TGTGCCAGCAGCCAAGACGGCCGTCGGGGCTACACCTTC
cdr3_aa: CASSQDGRRGYTF

v_call: TRBV7-3
d_call: TRBD1
clone_size: few
j_call: TRBJ2-3
cdr3_nt: TGTGCCAGCAGCCCGACAGGGGGCGAAGATACGCAGTATTTT
cdr3_aa: CASSPTGGEDTQYF

v_call: TRBV11-1
d_call: TRBD2
clone_size: -
j_call: TRBJ2-3
cdr3_nt: TGTGCCAGCAGCAAGTTGCCACTAGCGGGTACAGATACGCAGTATTTT
cdr3_aa: CASSKLPLAGTDTQYF

v_call: TRBV9
d_call: -
clone_size: -
j_call: TRBJ1-3
cdr3_nt: TGTGCCAGCAGCGTAGCAGCCGGGAGAGGGACTGGAAACACCATATATTTT
cdr3_aa: CASSVAAGRGTGNTIYF

v_call: TRBV5-1
d_call: TRBD1
clone_size: few
j_call: TRBJ1-5
cdr3_nt: TGCGCCAGCGGACAGGGGCCCAATCAGCCCCAGCATTTT
cdr3_aa: CASGQGPNQPQHF

v_call: TRBV7-7
d_call: -
clone_size: few
j_call: TRBJ2-5
cdr3_nt: TGTGCTAGCAGCTGCGACCTTGAAGCCAGGCAAGAGACCCAGTACTTC
cdr3_aa: CASSCDLEARQETQYF

v_call: TRBV4-3
d_call: -
clone_size: many
j_call: TRBJ1-4
cdr3_nt: TGCGCCAGCAGCCAAGCAGGGGCAGGGTCTCAGGAAAAACTGTTTTTT
cdr3_aa: CASSQAGAGSQEKLFF

v_call: TRBV10-3
d_call: -
clone_size: -
j_call: TRBJ1-3
cdr3_nt: TGTGCCATCGGACCCAGCTCTGGAAACACCATATATTTT
cdr3_aa: CAIGPSSGNTIYF

v_call: TRBV6-5
d_call: -
clone_size: few
j_call: TRBJ2-1
cdr3_nt: TGTGCCAGCAGTTATTCAAGGGCTCATGAGCAGTTCTTC
cdr3_aa: CASSYSRAHEQFF

v_call: TRBV19
d_call: TRBD1
clone_size: few
j_call: TRBJ1-1
cdr3_nt: TGTGCCAGTAGTATTCGGTCGGACAGGGCCCTCACTGAAGCTTTCTTT
cdr3_aa: CASSIRSDRALTEAFF

v_call: TRBV28
d_call: -
clone_size: -
j_call: TRBJ2-7
cdr3_nt: TGTGCCAGCAGACCACAGGGATCCTACGAGCAGTACTTC
cdr3_aa: CASRPQGSYEQYF

v_call: TRBV4-2
d_call: -
clone_size: few
j_call: TRBJ1-2
cdr3_nt: TGTGCCAGCAGCCAAGAGGGTCAGGGCCGTGGCTACACCTTC
cdr3_aa: CASSQEGQGRGYTF